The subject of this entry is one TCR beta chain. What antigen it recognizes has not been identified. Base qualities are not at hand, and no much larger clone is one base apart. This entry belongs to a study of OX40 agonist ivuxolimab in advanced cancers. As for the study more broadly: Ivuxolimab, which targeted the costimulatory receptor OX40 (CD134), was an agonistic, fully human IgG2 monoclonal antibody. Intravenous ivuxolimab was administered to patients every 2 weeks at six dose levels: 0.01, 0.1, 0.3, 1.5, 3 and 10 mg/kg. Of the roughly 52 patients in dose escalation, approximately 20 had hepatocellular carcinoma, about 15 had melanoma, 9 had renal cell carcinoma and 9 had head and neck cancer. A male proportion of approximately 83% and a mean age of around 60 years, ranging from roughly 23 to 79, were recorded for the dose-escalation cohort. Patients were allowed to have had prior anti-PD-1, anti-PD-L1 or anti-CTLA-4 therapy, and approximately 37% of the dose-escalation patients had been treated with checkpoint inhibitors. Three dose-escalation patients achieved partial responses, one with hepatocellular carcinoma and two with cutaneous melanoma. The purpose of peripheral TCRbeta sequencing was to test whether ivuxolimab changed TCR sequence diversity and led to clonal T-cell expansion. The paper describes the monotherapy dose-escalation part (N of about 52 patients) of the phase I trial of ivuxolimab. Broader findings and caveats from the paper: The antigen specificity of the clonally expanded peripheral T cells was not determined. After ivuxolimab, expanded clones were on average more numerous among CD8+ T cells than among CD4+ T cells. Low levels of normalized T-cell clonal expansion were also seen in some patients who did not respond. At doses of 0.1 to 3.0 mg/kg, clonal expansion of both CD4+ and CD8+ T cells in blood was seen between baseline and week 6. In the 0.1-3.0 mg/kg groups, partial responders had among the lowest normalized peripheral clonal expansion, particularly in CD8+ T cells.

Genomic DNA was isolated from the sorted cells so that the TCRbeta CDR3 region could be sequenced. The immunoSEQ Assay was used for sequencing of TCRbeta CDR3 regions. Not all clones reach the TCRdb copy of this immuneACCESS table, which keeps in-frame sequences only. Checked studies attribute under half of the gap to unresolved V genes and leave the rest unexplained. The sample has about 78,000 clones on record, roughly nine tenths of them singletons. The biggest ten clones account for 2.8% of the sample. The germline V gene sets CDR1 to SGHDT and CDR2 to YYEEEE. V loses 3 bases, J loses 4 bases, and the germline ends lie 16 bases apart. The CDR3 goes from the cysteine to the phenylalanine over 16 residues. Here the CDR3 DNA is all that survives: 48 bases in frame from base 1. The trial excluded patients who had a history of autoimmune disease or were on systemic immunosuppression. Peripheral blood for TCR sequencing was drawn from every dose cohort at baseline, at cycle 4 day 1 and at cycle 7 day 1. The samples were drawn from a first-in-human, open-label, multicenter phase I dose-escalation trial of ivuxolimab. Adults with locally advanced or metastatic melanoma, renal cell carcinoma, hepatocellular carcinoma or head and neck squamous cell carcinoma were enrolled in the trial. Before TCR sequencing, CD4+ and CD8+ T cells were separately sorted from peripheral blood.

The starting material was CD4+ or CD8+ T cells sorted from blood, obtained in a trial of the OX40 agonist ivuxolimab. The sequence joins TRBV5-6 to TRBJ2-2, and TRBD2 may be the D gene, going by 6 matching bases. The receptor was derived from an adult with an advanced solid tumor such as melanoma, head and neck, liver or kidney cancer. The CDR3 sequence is CASSSLRLGGTGELFF. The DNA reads TGTGCCAGCAGCTCCCTTCGCTTGGGAGGCACCGGGGAGCTGTTTTTT.